What follows are 7 T cell receptor beta chains derived from one specimen sequenced in a study of T-cell memory formation after mild COVID-19. MiXCR, applied by TCRdb to the 5' RACE reads, yields one record per CDR3 protein. The repertoire includes about 400,000 distinct CDR3 sequences, 23% of them detected once, and roughly 14% sits in the top ten. The specimen sequenced was PBMCs or a T cell subset sorted from them (not recorded which). These receptors originate from an adult woman who had mild COVID-19 (a few samples of this study predate the infection). Cell type and time point are not known.

The rearrangement links TRBV20-1 to TRBJ1-1; no reliable D call. Germline V gene lookup returns CDR1 DFQATT and CDR2 SNEGSKA (reference sequence). Trimming removed 2 bases from V and 4 bases from J, with 11 bases in between. There are 13 residues in the CDR3. CDR3 sequence (DNA): TGCAGTGCTAGAATTGCCCGGCCCACTGAAGCTTTCTTT. Its translation is CSARIARPTEAFF.

The chain couples TRBV28 to TRBJ1-2; 7 nucleotides align to TRBD1. J lost 4 bases, V lost 1 base, and 9 bases had no gene match. Germline values: CDR1 MDHEN, CDR2 SYDVKM. This CDR3 is 16 amino acids long. The DNA of the CDR3 is TGTGCCAGCAGTTTATTTTGGGACAGAATTGGCTATGGCTACACCTTC. This sequence encodes CASSLFWDRIGYGYTF.

This clonotype was observed a handful of times. This chain joins TRBV7-3 and TRBJ2-5; 10 positions agree with TRBD2. Germline assignment: CDR1 SGHTA and CDR2 FQGTGA. Trimming at V came to 5 bases and at J to 4 bases, leaving 10 bases not matched to a gene. CDR3 length: 16 residues. The CDR3 nucleotides read TGTGCCAGCAGCGAGGTCGGTAGCGGGAGGCGAGAGACCCAGTACTTC. This sequence encodes CASSEVGSGRRETQYF.

This clonotype appeared a few times. The V call is TRBV5-1, the J call TRBJ2-7; TRBD1 matches at 7 bases. CDR1 and CDR2 (germline): SGHRS, YFSETQ. This CDR3 is built from 15 residues. V was clipped by 3 bases and J by 2 bases; unmatched bases: 8. CDR3 sequence reads: CASSSLTGSTYEQYF. The DNA of the CDR3 is TGCGCCAGCAGCTCCCTGACAGGGTCCACCTACGAGCAGTACTTC.

Only a few counts were recorded for this clonotype. The gene calls are TRBV15 and TRBJ2-3; D may be TRBD2 (5 bases). Trimming took 8 bases from V and 5 from J, leaving 20 bases between them. Germline CDR1 and CDR2: LNHNV and YYDKDF (reference sequence). The CDR3 is 15 amino acids. CDR3 sequence: CATGSGRERKDTQYF. CDR3 sequence (DNA): TGTGCCACCGGATCGGGTAGGGAGAGGAAAGATACGCAGTATTTT.

A few counts support this clonotype. The genes are TRBV5-1 and TRBJ1-1; perhaps TRBD1 as D (6 bases). Germline V gives CDR1 SGHRS, CDR2 YFSETQ. Trimming shortened V by 4 bases and J by 11 bases, and 21 bases separated the two germline ends. CDR3 length: 14 amino acids. CDR3 DNA: TGCGCCAGCAGCAGAGTGGGGGGCAGGGATGTCGCTTTCTTT. Protein sequence: CASSRVGGRDVAFF. Complete variable domain (other parts from reference TRBV5-1 and TRBJ1-1): KAGVTQTPRYLIKTRGQQVTLSCSPISGHRSVSWYQQTPGQGLQFLFEYFSETQRNKGNFPGRFSGRQFSNSRSEMNVSTLELGDSALYLCASSRVGGRDVAFFGQGTRLTVV.

This clonotype has just a few counts. V is TRBV7-2 and J is TRBJ2-6; D is ambiguous. V shed 1 base and J shed 0 bases, with 7 bases lying between them. The CDR3 extends over 16 amino acids. Germline V gives CDR1 SGHTA, CDR2 FQGNSA. The CDR3, as DNA: TGTGCCAGCAGCTTAGACCCCAGCTCTGGGGCCAACGTCCTGACTTTC. It yields the protein CASSLDPSSGANVLTF. The whole variable domain, filled in from reference TRBV7-2 and TRBJ2-6, reads GAGVSQSPSNKVTEKGKDVELRCDPISGHTALYWYRQSLGQGLEFLIYFQGNSAPDKSGLPSDRFSAERTGGSVSTLTIQRTQQEDSAVYLCASSLDPSSGANVLTFGAGSRLTVL.